The 5 T cell receptor beta chains below all came from one sample that was sequenced in a study of graft-versus-host responses after intestinal transplantation. What these receptors recognize is not known. Here immunoSEQ multiplex PCR was the method, and the copy in TCRdb shows in-frame clones only, minus some. Of just over 70,000 clones in the sample, nearly 85% are singletons; the top ten hold nearly 0.4%. Sequencing used unstimulated CD4+ T cells sorted from spleen or lymph node cells, obtained before transplant. Every receptor here comes from a human donor who was the organ donor for an intestinal transplant.

This chain links TRBV7-9 with TRBJ2-7, with TRBD2 matching over 10 bases. Germline trimming cut 3 bases from V and 1 base from J; bases unmatched to any gene: 9. This CDR3 is built from 17 residues. The germline gives CDR1 SEHNR, CDR2 FQNEAQ (reference sequence). The CDR3 loop is CASSLVGSGGKSYEQYV. As DNA, the CDR3 is TGTGCCAGCAGCTTGGTCGGTAGCGGGGGGAAATCCTACGAGCAGTACGTC.

This clone was counted between two and nine times. The chain combines TRBV5-1 with TRBJ1-2, with TRBD1 matching 7 bases. The V segment lost 4 bases and the J segment 5 bases; nucleotides outside the gene matches: 8. From germline, CDR1 is SGHRS and CDR2 YFSETQ. There are 14 residues in the CDR3. The DNA of the CDR3 is TGCGCCAGCAGCAGGGACAGCCTTGGGTATGGCTACACCTTC. It encodes CASSRDSLGYGYTF.

The V call is TRBV6-4, the J call TRBJ2-3, with TRBD2 matching 10 bases. The germline CDR1 and CDR2 sequences are MRHNA and SNTAGT. With 3 bases clipped from V and 2 bases from J, the junction kept 2 bases outside the gene matches. The CDR3 sequence is 15 residues long. The DNA for the CDR3 is TGTGCCAGCAGTGAGCTAGCGGGGGCCACAGATACGCAGTATTTT. This codes for CASSELAGATDTQYF.

This sequence joins TRBV2 and TRBJ1-4; D is perhaps TRBD1 (5 bases). CDR3 length: 12 amino acids. Looked up from germline, CDR1 is SNHLY and CDR2 is FYNNEI. V lost 4 bases and J lost 7, with 7 bases in between. This CDR3 reads CASSVGGEKLFF. DNA for the CDR3: TGTGCCAGCAGTGTGGGGGGTGAAAAACTGTTTTTT.

The DNA of the CDR3 is TGTGCCAGCAGAGGGGACAGGGTCAACACCGGGGAGCTGTTTTTT. It codes for CASRGDRVNTGELFF. V gene TRBV7-2 combines with J gene TRBJ2-2; the match to TRBD1 covers 9 bases. CDR3 length equals 15 residues. Germline V gene sequence: CDR1 SGHTA, CDR2 FQGNSA. The V gene end was trimmed by 6 bases and the J gene end by 2 bases; junction bases not matched to a gene: 4.